This record covers a single TCR beta chain. Its antigen remains unidentified. The data originate from a study of T cells in Graves' hyperthyroidism and ophthalmopathy. The CDR3 regions of TCR beta were amplified from RNA transcripts. Initially, a first-round RT-PCR of the TCR CDR3 employed the HTBI primer set. TCRdb reprocessed the multiplex PCR reads with MiXCR, giving one entry per CDR3 protein. The top ten clones hold about 7.8% of a sample with about 540,000 distinct CDR3 sequences, about half of them seen once. Notes on the study in general: Appearing also in blood were most of the thyroid clonotypes expanded above 0.001.

The CDR3 has 16 residues. Per the germline V gene, CDR1 is LNHDA and CDR2 is SQIVND (reference sequence). V dropped 5 bases and J dropped 1; count of bases not matched to a gene: 10. Sequencing was carried out using peripheral blood or thyroid tissue (not recorded which). The V call is TRBV19, the J call TRBJ2-7, with TRBD2 matching over 8 bases. The source of this sequence is a woman between 18 and 29 years old with Graves' hyperthyroidism. The CDR3 nucleotides read TGTGCCAGTAGTCGGACTAGCTCCACCTTATCCTACGAGCAGTACTTC. Encoded protein: CASSRTSSTLSYEQYF.